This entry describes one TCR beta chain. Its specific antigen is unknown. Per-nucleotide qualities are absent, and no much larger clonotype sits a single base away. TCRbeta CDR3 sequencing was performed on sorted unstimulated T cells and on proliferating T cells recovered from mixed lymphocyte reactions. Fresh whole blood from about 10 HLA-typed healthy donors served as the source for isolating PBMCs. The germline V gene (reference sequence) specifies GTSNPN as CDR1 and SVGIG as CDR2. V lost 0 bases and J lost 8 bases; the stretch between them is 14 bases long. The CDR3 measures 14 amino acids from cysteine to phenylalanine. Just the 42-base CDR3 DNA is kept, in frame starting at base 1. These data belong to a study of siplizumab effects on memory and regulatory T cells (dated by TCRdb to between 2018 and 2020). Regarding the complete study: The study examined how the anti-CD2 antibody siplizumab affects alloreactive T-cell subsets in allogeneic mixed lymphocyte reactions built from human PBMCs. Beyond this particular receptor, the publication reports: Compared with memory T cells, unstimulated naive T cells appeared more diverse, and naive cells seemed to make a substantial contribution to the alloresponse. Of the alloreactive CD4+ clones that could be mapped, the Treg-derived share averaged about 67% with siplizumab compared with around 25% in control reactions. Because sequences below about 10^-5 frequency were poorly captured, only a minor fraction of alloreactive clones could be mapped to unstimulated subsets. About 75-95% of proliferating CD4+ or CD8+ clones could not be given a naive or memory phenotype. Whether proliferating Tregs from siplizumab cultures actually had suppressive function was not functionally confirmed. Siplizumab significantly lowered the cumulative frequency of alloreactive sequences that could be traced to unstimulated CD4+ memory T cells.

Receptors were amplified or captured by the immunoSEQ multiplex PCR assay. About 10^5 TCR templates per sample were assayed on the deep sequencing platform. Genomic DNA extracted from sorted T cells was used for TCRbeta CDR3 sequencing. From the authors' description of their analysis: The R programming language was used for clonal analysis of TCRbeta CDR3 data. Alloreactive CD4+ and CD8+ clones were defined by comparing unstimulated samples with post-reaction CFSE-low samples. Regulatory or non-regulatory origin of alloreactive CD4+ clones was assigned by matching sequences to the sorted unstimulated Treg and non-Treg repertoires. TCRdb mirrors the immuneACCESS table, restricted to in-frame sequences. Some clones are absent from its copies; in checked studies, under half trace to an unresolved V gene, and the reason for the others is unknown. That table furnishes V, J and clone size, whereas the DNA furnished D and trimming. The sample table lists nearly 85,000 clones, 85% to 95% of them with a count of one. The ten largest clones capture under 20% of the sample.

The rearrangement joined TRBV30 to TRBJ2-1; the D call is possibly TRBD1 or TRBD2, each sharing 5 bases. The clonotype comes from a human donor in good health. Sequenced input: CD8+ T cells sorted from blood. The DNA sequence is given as TGTGCCTGGAGTGTAGGGACGGCCTGGGATGAGCAGTTCTTC. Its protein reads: CAWSVGTAWDEQFF.